The 15 T cell receptor beta chains reported below all come from one sample, sequenced in a study of blood T cell repertoires in COVID-19. Profiling relied on immunoSEQ multiplex PCR, and the TCRdb table lists in-frame clones only, not all of them. This sample has under 200,000 clones, with around 83% found just once. The material sequenced was peripheral blood. The receptor set was obtained from a woman in her seventies who had recovered from COVID-19.

J is TRBJ1-2 and V is TRBV6-5, with D possibly matching TRBD1 (6 bases). Germline V CDR1 and CDR2: MNHEY, SVGAGI. CDR3 size: 13 residues. The germline V and J ends were trimmed by 11 bases and 1 base, with 14 bases remaining between them. CDR3 coding DNA: TGTGCCGCTTTAGGGGGAATTAACTATGGCTACACCTTC. This translates into CAALGGINYGYTF.

The chain has TRBV3-1 (or the pseudogene TRBV3-2) and TRBJ2-7, with 8 bases matching TRBD2. Trimming removed 4 bases from V and 9 bases from J; junction bases left unmatched: 11. The CDR3 loop spans 14 amino acids. Germline V CDR1 and CDR2: LGHDT, YNNKEL (reference sequence). CDR3 coding DNA: TGTGCCAGCAGCCCCCGGGGGGGTGCAGGGCGGCAGTACTTC. Translating gives CASSPRGGAGRQYF.

This chain uses TRBV15 with TRBJ1-5; D gene uncertain. Germline CDR1 LNHNV, CDR2 YYDKDF (reference sequence). The V end lost 2 bases, the J end lost 9 bases, and 8 bases lay between the germline ends. This CDR3 has 12 amino acids. The CDR3 DNA follows: TGTGCCACCAGCAGACCCCTGCGGCCCCAGCATTTT. It is translated as CATSRPLRPQHF.

This clone showed up just once. This chain uses TRBV7-9 with TRBJ1-3; D possibly corresponds to TRBD1 (6 bases). The CDR3 loop spans 15 amino acids. Trimming took off 5 bases at V and 2 bases at J, with 13 bases between the two ends. Germline CDR1 SEHNR, CDR2 FQNEAQ (reference sequence). The CDR3 spells CASSPVGGPGNTIYF. The CDR3 nucleotides read TGTGCCAGCAGCCCCGTCGGGGGGCCTGGAAACACCATATATTTT.

The V gene is TRBV4-1, the J gene TRBJ1-5, with 7 bases matching TRBD1. The CDR3 totals 15 residues. From germline, CDR1 is MGHRA and CDR2 YSYEKL. V was pared by 0 bases and J by 7 bases, with 6 bases of the junction left unmatched. CDR3 sequence: CASSQDRQGGQPQHF. In nucleotides, the CDR3 is TGCGCCAGCAGCCAAGATCGCCAGGGGGGCCAGCCCCAGCATTTT.

This chain joins TRBV3-1 (or the pseudogene TRBV3-2) and TRBJ1-6; no reliable D call. This CDR3 spans 13 amino acids. Trimming cost V 4 bases and J 7 bases, with 8 bases left between them. The V gene's germline CDR1 is LGHDT and CDR2 YNNKEL (reference sequence). The DNA of the CDR3 is TGTGCCAGCAGCCGCGCGAGCAATTCACCCCTCCACTTT. Translation gives CASSRASNSPLHF.

The rearrangement joins TRBV18 to TRBJ2-2; possibly TRBD1 for D (6 bases). The length of the CDR3 is 14 residues. V lost 3 bases and J lost 5, with 10 bases in between. Germline values: CDR1 KGHSH, CDR2 LQKENI. This CDR3 is CASSPDRTTGELFF. For the CDR3, the DNA is TGTGCCAGCTCACCCGACAGGACGACCGGGGAGCTGTTTTTT.

The chain recombines TRBV6-6 with TRBJ2-1; no clear D gene. CDR1 is MNHNY, CDR2 SVGAGI, per germline (reference sequence). The germline V and J ends were trimmed by 5 bases and 0 bases, with 11 bases remaining between them. The CDR3 consists of 15 residues. Written as DNA, the CDR3 is TGTGCCAGCAGTCCCCCGGGTAGCTCCTACAATGAGCAGTTCTTC. Protein product: CASSPPGSSYNEQFF.

The gene calls are TRBV10-3 and TRBJ1-5; weak D call: TRBD1 (5 bases). Germline-derived CDR1 and CDR2 are ENHRY and SYGVKD. The CDR3 runs to 16 residues. Trimming left V 1 base short and J 5 bases short, with 15 bases between. The CDR3 sequence is CAISEWAGLTDQPQHF. DNA for the CDR3: TGTGCCATCAGTGAGTGGGCAGGGTTAACGGATCAGCCCCAGCATTTT.

This chain uses TRBV11-3 with TRBJ2-1, with TRBD1 as a possible D gene (5 bases). This CDR3 has 15 amino acids. V was clipped by 3 bases and J by 5 bases, with 14 bases between them. Germline V lookup: CDR1 SGHNT, CDR2 YENEEA. The chain's CDR3 is CASSFGQGLNNEQFF. DNA for the CDR3: TGTGCCAGCAGCTTTGGGCAGGGCCTAAACAATGAGCAGTTCTTC.

The chain joins TRBV30 to TRBJ1-2; TRBD1 agrees at 7 bases. Germline V CDR1 and CDR2: GTSNPN, SVGIG (reference sequence). CDR3 length: 11 residues. V lost 5 bases and J lost 6; bases outside the gene matches: 3. The CDR3 loop is CAWGQGDGYTF. The CDR3 DNA sequence: TGTGCCTGGGGCCAGGGGGATGGCTACACCTTC.

The chain links TRBV3-1 (or the pseudogene TRBV3-2) to TRBJ2-5; tentative D call: TRBD2 (6 bases). The V gene lost 4 bases and the J gene lost 7 bases, with 13 bases spanning the gap. The CDR3 consists of 13 residues. The germline CDR1 and CDR2 sequences are LGHDT and YNNKEL (reference sequence). The DNA for the CDR3 is TGTGCCAGCAGCCCCGGTGTCGGGGGGACCCAGTACTTC. It specifies CASSPGVGGTQYF.

V gene TRBV19 combines with J gene TRBJ1-2, with TRBD1 as a possible D gene (5 bases). V shed 5 bases and J shed 3 bases, with 13 bases lying between them. The CDR3 contains 14 residues. Germline V lookup: CDR1 LNHDA, CDR2 SQIVND (reference sequence). The CDR3: CASSPDTGDYGYTF. CDR3 coding DNA: TGTGCCAGTAGTCCGGACACTGGGGACTATGGCTACACCTTC.

The V and J genes are TRBV28 and TRBJ2-5; TRBD2 matches at 14 bases. V gave up 5 bases and J gave up 4 bases; unmatched junction bases: 15. Germline-derived CDR1 and CDR2 are MDHEN and SYDVKM. The length of the CDR3 is 19 residues. The CDR3 DNA follows: TGTGCCAGCAGTCCCTCGACTAGCGGGGGGGCCTTGTCTCCAGAGACCCAGTACTTC. Protein: CASSPSTSGGALSPETQYF.

The CDR3 spells CSASRGQIQETQYF. The DNA for the CDR3 is TGCAGTGCTAGTCGGGGACAGATACAAGAGACCCAGTACTTC. The V call is TRBV20-1, the J call TRBJ2-5; 7 bases line up with TRBD1. The CDR3 covers 14 residues. V trimming: 3 bases; J trimming: 2 bases; junction bases outside the gene matches: 6. Germline CDR1 and CDR2: DFQATT and SNEGSKA (reference sequence).